This T cell receptor (beta chain) was identified in a study of T cells in tuberculosis. The trim removed 7 bases at V and 3 bases at J, leaving 9 bases unmatched. Germline V gene data show CDR1 as MNHNY and CDR2 as SVGAGI (reference sequence). There are 14 residues in the CDR3. The time point was: new active TB diagnosis, blood taken before or within 7 days of starting treatment. Assay: immunoSEQ multiplex PCR; the TCRdb copy retains only in-frame clones and omits some. This sample carries about 49,000 clones, more than 90% of them seen once, and the ten largest clones take approximately 1.5%. V gene TRBV6-6 combines with J gene TRBJ2-7; 7 nucleotides line up with TRBD2. The specimen was PBMCs, collected at tuberculosis diagnosis. This clonotype was sampled from an adult with tuberculosis. The CDR3 region is CASNKAGTNYEQYF. CDR3 in DNA: TGTGCCAGCAATAAAGCGGGGACCAACTACGAGCAGTACTTC.